This T cell receptor beta chain was recorded in a study of blood T cell repertoires in COVID-19. Overall study: Nucleic acid was either cDNA or gDNA, and it came from T cells, B-cell-depleted T cells, or PBMCs.

The germline V gene has CDR1 LNHDA and CDR2 SQIVND (reference sequence). Trimming took off 3 bases at V and 4 bases at J, with 10 bases between the two ends. The CDR3 is 14 residues long. The table came from immunoSEQ multiplex PCR; TCRdb's copy has only in-frame clones and leaves some out. Of roughly 400,000 clones listed, approximately 92% are singletons. This study enrolled people aged about 18 to 95 from about 24 US geographic areas. Participants were placed into cohorts based on the clinical history they reported. Recovered status in Cohort 3 required two negative PCRs, clearance, or symptom resolution.

The sample taken for sequencing was PBMCs or T cells enriched from blood (not recorded which). This receptor was obtained from a man aged 25 to 40 who had recovered from COVID-19. The chain is built from TRBV19 and TRBJ1-5; D remains unclear. The CDR3 region is CASSIGQDNQPQHF. As DNA, the CDR3 is TGTGCCAGTAGTATCGGTCAGGATAATCAGCCCCAGCATTTT.